The clone carrying this TCR beta chain was found many times. Its specificity is not known. Individual cDNA molecules were tagged with unique molecular identifiers, the study reported. TCRdb passed the 5' RACE reads through MiXCR, listing each CDR3 protein once. The table includes more than 45,000 distinct CDR3 sequences, about an eighth detected once. The source of the sample is a study of early T cells in non-severe SARS-CoV-2 infection. Study-wide points: VDJdb matching favored anti-spike CD8 responses, missing private and CD4 specificities.

The CDR3 runs to 12 residues. Germline values: CDR1 SNHLY, CDR2 FYNNEI. The V end lost 0 bases, the J end lost 13 bases, and 12 bases lay between the germline ends. The receptor was isolated from an adult who was a healthcare worker with PCR-confirmed SARS-CoV-2 infection or an uninfected control (not recorded which). Sequenced: whole blood. The chain joins TRBV2 to TRBJ2-5; D gene unclear. The CDR3 loop reads CASSEARPGRYF. The CDR3 nucleotides are TGTGCCAGCAGTGAAGCCAGGCCCGGTCGGTACTTC.